These T cell receptor beta chains were read from a single sample in a study of T cell responses to AZD1222 COVID-19 vaccine. Generated by immunoSEQ multiplex PCR, the TCRdb table keeps only in-frame clones and is missing some. The table includes some 280,000 clones, about 94% detected once. The material was peripheral blood, obtained 28 days after the second AZD1222 dose. The receptor set was obtained from an adult who received the AZD1222 COVID-19 vaccine. Both conserved end residues are part of each CDR3. Each record gives: J gene, clone size, V gene, CDR3 length, D gene, CDR3 protein, CDR3 DNA. The D gene is left open where the match is weak. Clone size is stated in some rows and not others, as once, few, many or a class when expanded.

TRBJ1-6 NA TRBV3-1/TRBV3-2 15 TRBD1 CASSSRTGRNSPLHF TGTGCCAGCAGCTCCCGGACAGGGAGGAATTCACCCCTCCACTTT
TRBJ2-2 NA TRBV5-1 16 NA CASSHPGPRITGELFF TGCGCCAGCAGCCACCCGGGACCGAGGATCACCGGGGAGCTGTTTTTT
TRBJ2-7 NA TRBV7-9 13 NA CASSSPHLNEQYF TGTGCCAGCAGCTCGCCCCATCTTAACGAGCAGTACTTC
TRBJ2-1 NA TRBV2 12 TRBD2 CASGTSRSEQFF TGTGCCAGCGGGACTAGCCGAAGTGAGCAGTTCTTC
TRBJ2-7 NA TRBV27 14 TRBD2 CASSPVLGSGTEYF TGTGCCAGCAGTCCGGTACTTGGTAGCGGGACCGAGTACTTC
TRBJ1-2 NA TRBV4-1 17 TRBD1 CASSQGDGTVPNYGYTF TGCGCCAGCAGCCAAGGAGACGGGACAGTCCCTAACTATGGCTACACCTTC
TRBJ2-6 once TRBV7-3 17 NA CASSSVPVNSGANVLTF TGTGCCAGCAGCTCCGTTCCAGTGAACTCTGGGGCCAACGTCCTGACTTTC
TRBJ1-5 NA TRBV5-6 15 TRBD1 CASSLGGTANQPQHF TGTGCCAGCAGCTTGGGAGGGACAGCTAATCAGCCCCAGCATTTT
TRBJ1-1 once TRBV9 15 NA CASSVGQGPPTEAFF TGTGCCAGCAGCGTGGGACAAGGCCCTCCCACTGAAGCTTTCTTT
TRBJ1-2 NA TRBV6-5 14 TRBD1 CAIGPGQANYGYTF TGTGCCATCGGACCCGGACAGGCGAACTATGGCTACACCTTC
TRBJ2-1 NA TRBV9 14 NA CASSFRAGTDEQFF TGTGCCAGCAGCTTTAGGGCAGGCACGGATGAGCAGTTCTTC
TRBJ1-5 NA TRBV19 14 TRBD1 CATRPGQGNQPQHF TGTGCCACACGACCGGGACAGGGGAATCAGCCCCAGCATTTT
TRBJ2-7 NA TRBV28 15 TRBD2 CASSSKGGSIREQYF TGTGCCAGCAGTTCGAAGGGCGGGAGTATCCGCGAGCAGTACTTC
TRBJ2-3 NA TRBV6-5 12 NA CASSVGGDTQYF TGTGCCAGCAGCGTTGGGGGAGATACGCAGTATTTT
TRBJ1-2 NA TRBV7-6 15 TRBD1 CASSLGPTGDYGYTF TGTGCCAGCAGCTTAGGGCCGACAGGGGACTATGGCTACACCTTC
TRBJ1-2 few TRBV9 14 NA CASSVLTTGDGYTF TGTGCCAGCAGCGTATTAACCACTGGGGATGGCTACACCTTC
TRBJ1-5 NA TRBV7-9 14 TRBD1 CASSSHRGDQPQHF TGTGCCAGCAGCTCTCACAGGGGGGATCAGCCCCAGCATTTT
TRBJ1-4 NA TRBV27 14 NA CASRYQGGNEKLFF TGTGCCAGCAGGTACCAGGGTGGAAATGAAAAACTGTTTTTT
TRBJ2-7 NA TRBV5-1 15 TRBD1 CASSWGDRASYEQYF TGCGCCAGCAGCTGGGGGGACAGGGCCTCCTACGAGCAGTACTTC
TRBJ2-1 NA TRBV2 13 NA CASAGGGYNEQFF TGTGCCAGCGCGGGTGGCGGGTACAATGAGCAGTTCTTC
TRBJ1-1 NA TRBV30 13 TRBD1 CAWSKQGATEAFF TGTGCCTGGAGCAAGCAGGGGGCAACTGAAGCTTTCTTT
TRBJ1-1 NA TRBV2 11 NA CASGLHNEAFF TGTGCCAGCGGCCTACACAATGAAGCTTTCTTT
TRBJ1-3 once TRBV6-1 13 NA CASSDRGGNTIYF TGTGCCAGCAGTGACAGGGGTGGAAACACCATATATTTT
TRBJ1-1 few TRBV9 14 NA CASSVEVRDTEAFF TGTGCCAGCAGCGTAGAGGTCAGGGACACTGAAGCTTTCTTT
TRBJ2-3 NA TRBV5-1 15 NA CASSLGVRVPDTQYF TGCGCCAGCAGCTTGGGTGTTCGCGTACCGGATACGCAGTATTTT
TRBJ2-5 NA TRBV5-1 15 NA CASSPTGFQQETQYF TGCGCCAGCAGCCCAACAGGGTTCCAACAAGAGACCCAGTACTTC
TRBJ1-2 NA TRBV6-5 15 NA CASSYSAIANYGYTF TGTGCCAGCAGTTACTCAGCGATAGCTAACTATGGCTACACCTTC
TRBJ2-6 NA TRBV6-5 16 TRBD1 CASSYRQGVGANVLTF TGTGCCAGCAGTTACCGCCAGGGGGTTGGGGCCAACGTCCTGACTTTC
TRBJ2-6 NA TRBV6-5 14 NA CASILDSGANVLTF TGTGCCAGTATACTGGATTCTGGGGCCAACGTCCTGACTTTC
TRBJ1-2 NA TRBV19 15 TRBD1 CASSSQTGSPYGYTF TGTGCCAGTAGTAGCCAGACAGGGTCTCCCTATGGCTACACCTTC
TRBJ2-3 NA TRBV7-2 15 NA CASSFRVASTDTQYF TGTGCCAGCAGCTTCCGGGTGGCGAGCACAGATACGCAGTATTTT
TRBJ2-7 once TRBV11-2 12 NA CASSLGSYEQYF TGTGCCAGCAGCTTAGGCAGCTACGAGCAGTACTTC
TRBJ1-2 few TRBV3-1/TRBV3-2 14 NA CASTRTGSNYGYTF TGTGCCAGCACCCGAACAGGGTCGAACTATGGCTACACCTTC
TRBJ1-2 NA TRBV3-1/TRBV3-2 16 TRBD1 CASSQLEGQGLGGYTF TGTGCCAGCAGCCAACTGGAGGGACAGGGGCTTGGTGGCTACACCTTC
TRBJ2-2 NA TRBV19 12 NA CASSVQRGELFF TGTGCCAGTAGTGTACAACGCGGGGAGCTGTTTTTT
TRBJ2-5 NA TRBV6-4 12 NA CASSDSSGTQYF TGTGCCAGCAGTGACTCAAGTGGGACCCAGTACTTC
TRBJ2-2 NA TRBV6-2/TRBV6-3 15 TRBD2 CASSLGLARDGELFF TGTGCCAGCAGTTTGGGACTAGCGAGGGACGGGGAGCTGTTTTTT
TRBJ1-4 NA TRBV9 14 NA CASSAGGYDEKLFF TGTGCCAGCAGCGCCGGCGGATACGATGAAAAACTGTTTTTT
TRBJ2-3 NA TRBV5-1 15 NA CASSLVGRRTDTQYF TGCGCCAGCAGCTTGGTGGGCCGCCGCACAGATACGCAGTATTTT
TRBJ2-7 NA TRBV7-2 15 NA CASSLDHNPAYEQYF TGTGCCAGCAGCTTAGACCACAATCCGGCCTACGAGCAGTACTTC
TRBJ2-7 NA TRBV5-1 14 NA CASSLSGTSYEQYF TGCGCCAGCAGCTTATCAGGGACCAGCTACGAGCAGTACTTC
TRBJ1-1 NA TRBV5-4 13 TRBD1 CASSVDRAAEAFF TGTGCCAGCAGCGTCGACAGGGCGGCTGAAGCTTTCTTT
TRBJ1-2 NA TRBV6-6 14 NA CASSSGASTYGYTF TGTGCCAGCAGTTCCGGGGCCAGCACTTATGGCTACACCTTC
TRBJ2-1 NA TRBV28 15 NA CASSPPRTSYNEQFF TGTGCCAGCAGTCCTCCTAGAACGTCCTACAATGAGCAGTTCTTC
TRBJ2-7 NA TRBV27 13 NA CASSLGVGNEQYF TGTGCCAGCAGTTTAGGGGTAGGGAACGAGCAGTACTTC
TRBJ1-2 NA TRBV4-1 15 NA CASSQQPGLTYGYTF TGCGCCAGCAGCCAACAACCGGGACTGACCTATGGCTACACCTTC
TRBJ2-7 NA TRBV5-6 11 NA CASSLRGEQYF TGTGCCAGCAGCTTGCGGGGGGAGCAGTACTTC
TRBJ1-2 NA TRBV6-1 15 NA CASSEGQSSTYGYTF TGTGCCAGCAGTGAAGGCCAGAGTAGCACCTATGGCTACACCTTC
TRBJ2-7 once TRBV27 13 NA CASMKRAAYEQYF TGTGCCAGCATGAAGAGGGCAGCCTACGAGCAGTACTTC
TRBJ2-1 once TRBV9 17 TRBD2 CASSVDGAGRSYNEQFF TGTGCCAGCAGCGTAGACGGAGCGGGACGCTCCTACAATGAGCAGTTCTTC
TRBJ2-1 NA TRBV5-1 18 TRBD1 CASSLGDRSDLTYNEQFF TGCGCCAGCAGCTTGGGGGACAGGTCGGATCTTACCTACAATGAGCAGTTCTTC